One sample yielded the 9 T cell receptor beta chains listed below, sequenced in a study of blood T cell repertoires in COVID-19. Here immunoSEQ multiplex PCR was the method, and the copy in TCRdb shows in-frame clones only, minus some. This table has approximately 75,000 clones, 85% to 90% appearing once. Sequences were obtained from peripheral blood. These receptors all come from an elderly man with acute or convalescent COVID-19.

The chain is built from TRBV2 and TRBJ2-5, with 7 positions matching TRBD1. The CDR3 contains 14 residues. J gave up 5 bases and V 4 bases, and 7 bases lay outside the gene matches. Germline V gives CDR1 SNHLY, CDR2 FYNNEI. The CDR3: CASSGEGASETQYF. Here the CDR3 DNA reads TGTGCCAGCAGTGGTGAGGGGGCTAGTGAGACCCAGTACTTC.

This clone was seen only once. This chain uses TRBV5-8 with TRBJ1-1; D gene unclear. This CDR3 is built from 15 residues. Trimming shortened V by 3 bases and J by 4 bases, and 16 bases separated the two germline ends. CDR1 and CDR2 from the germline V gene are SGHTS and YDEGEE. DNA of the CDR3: TGTGCCAGCAGCTACCAGACGGTCCGCGGCACTGAAGCTTTCTTT. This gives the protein CASSYQTVRGTEAFF.

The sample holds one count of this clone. As DNA, the CDR3 is TGCAGCGTTGAAGCAAGGGACTGGGGCTACACCTTC. It encodes CSVEARDWGYTF. The rearrangement joins TRBV29-1 to TRBJ1-2, with D possibly being TRBD1 (5 bases). Germline assignment: CDR1 SQVTM and CDR2 ANQGSEA. V lost 1 base to trimming and J lost 8 bases, with 11 bases between them. The CDR3 runs 12 residues.

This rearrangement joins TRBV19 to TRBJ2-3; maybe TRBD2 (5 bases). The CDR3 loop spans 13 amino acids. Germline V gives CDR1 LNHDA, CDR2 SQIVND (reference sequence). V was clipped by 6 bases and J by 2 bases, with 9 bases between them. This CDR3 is CASRGLATDTQYF. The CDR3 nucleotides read TGTGCCAGTAGAGGGCTAGCCACAGATACGCAGTATTTT.

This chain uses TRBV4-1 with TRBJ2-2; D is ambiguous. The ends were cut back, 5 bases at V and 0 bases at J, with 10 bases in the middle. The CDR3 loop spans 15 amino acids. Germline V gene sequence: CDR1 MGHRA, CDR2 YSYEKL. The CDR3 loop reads CASSFTESNTGELFF. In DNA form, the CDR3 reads TGCGCCAGCAGCTTCACAGAGTCGAACACCGGGGAGCTGTTTTTT.

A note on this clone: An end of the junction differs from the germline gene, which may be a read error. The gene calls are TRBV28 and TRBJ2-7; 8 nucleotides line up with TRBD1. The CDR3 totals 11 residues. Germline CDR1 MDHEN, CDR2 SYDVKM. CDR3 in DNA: TGTGCCAGCAGTTCGGACAGGGACCGGCACTTC. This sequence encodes CASSSDRDRHF.

CDR3 in amino acids: CASSDNSNQPQHF. The CDR3 DNA reads as TGTGCCAGCAGTGACAATAGCAATCAGCCCCAGCATTTT. The rearrangement links TRBV2 to TRBJ1-5; D gene ambiguous. Looked up from germline, CDR1 is SNHLY and CDR2 is FYNNEI. Trimming took 3 bases from V and 0 from J, leaving 3 bases between them. This CDR3 spans 13 amino acids.

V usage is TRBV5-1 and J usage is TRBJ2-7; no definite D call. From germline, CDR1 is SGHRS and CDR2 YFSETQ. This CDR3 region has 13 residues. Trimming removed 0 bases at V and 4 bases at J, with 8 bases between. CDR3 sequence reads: CASSLVASYEQYF. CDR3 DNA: TGCGCCAGCAGCTTGGTAGCTTCTTACGAGCAGTACTTC.

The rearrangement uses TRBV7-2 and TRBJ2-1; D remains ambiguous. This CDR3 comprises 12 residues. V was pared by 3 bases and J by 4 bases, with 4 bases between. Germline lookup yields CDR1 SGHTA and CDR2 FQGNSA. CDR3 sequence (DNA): TGTGCCAGCAGCTTTTATTACAATGAGCAGTTCTTC. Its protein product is CASSFYYNEQFF. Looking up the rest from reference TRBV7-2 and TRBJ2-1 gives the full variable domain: GAGVSQSPSNKVTEKGKDVELRCDPISGHTALYWYRQSLGQGLEFLIYFQGNSAPDKSGLPSDRFSAERTGGSVSTLTIQRTQQEDSAVYLCASSFYYNEQFFGPGTRLTVL.